This entry is about one TCR beta chain. The junction and the germline gene differ at one end; a read error may be behind it. This CDR3 is 12 amino acids long. The data derive from a study of cytomegalovirus exposure and HLA in healthy donors. 60 Vbeta and 13 Jbeta primers were used in PCR. Clones were read by immunoSEQ multiplex PCR, and TCRdb kept only the in-frame ones, dropping some. The sample lists some 200,000 clones, over 60% occurring once. This sequence originates from a man aged 40-49 years in good health and CMV-seronegative. Sequencing was carried out using PBMCs. The chain employs TRBV5-3 and TRBJ2-3, with TRBD1 as a possible D gene (5 bases). TRBV5-3 is labeled an ORF, and its function is uncertain. CDR3 nucleotides: TGTGCCCGAAGAATAGGGGCAGATACGCAGTATTTT. Its translation is CARRIGADTQYF.